This T cell receptor (beta chain) was retrieved from a study of CD8 T cells in ankylosing spondylitis. Note on this clonotype: Its antigen is unknown.

TCRdb reprocessed the 5' RACE reads with MiXCR, giving one entry per CDR3 protein. This sample has 150,000 or so distinct CDR3 sequences; roughly 12% occur once, and the top ten carry just under 30%. Trimming at V came to 4 bases and at J to 5 bases, leaving 5 bases not matched to a gene. The CDR3 has 14 residues. Findings and caveats of the study: From matched ankylosing spondylitis synovial fluid, disease-linked clones were reportedly recovered at significantly enriched levels.

J is TRBJ2-7 and V is TRBV12-3 or TRBV12-4, with 10 bases matching TRBD1. Sequencing was performed on blood, either unsorted or a sorted T cell fraction (not recorded which). This TCR came from a male donor with ankylosing spondylitis or in good health (not recorded which). The CDR3 DNA is TGTGCCAGCAGTTGGGACAGGGGACAGGACGAGCAGTACTTC. Translated: CASSWDRGQDEQYF.